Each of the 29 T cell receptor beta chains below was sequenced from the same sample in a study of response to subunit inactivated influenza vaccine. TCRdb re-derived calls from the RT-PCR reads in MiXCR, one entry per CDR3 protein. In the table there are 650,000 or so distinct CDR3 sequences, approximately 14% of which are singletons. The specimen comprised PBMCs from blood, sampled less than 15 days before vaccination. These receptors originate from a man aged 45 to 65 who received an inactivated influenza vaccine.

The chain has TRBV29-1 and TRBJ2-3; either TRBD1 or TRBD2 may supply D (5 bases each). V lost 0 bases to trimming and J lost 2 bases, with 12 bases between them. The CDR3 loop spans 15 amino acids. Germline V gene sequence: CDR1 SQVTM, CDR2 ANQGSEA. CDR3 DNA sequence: TGCAGCGTTGAAGAGGGGGAGACATACACAGATACGCAGTATTTT. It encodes CSVEEGETYTDTQYF.

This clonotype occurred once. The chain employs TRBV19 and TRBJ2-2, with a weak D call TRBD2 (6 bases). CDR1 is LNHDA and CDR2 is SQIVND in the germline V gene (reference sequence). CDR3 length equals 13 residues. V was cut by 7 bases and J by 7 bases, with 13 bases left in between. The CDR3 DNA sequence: TGTGCCAGTAAACTAGCCACTTACGGGGAGCTGTTTTTT. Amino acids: CASKLATYGELFF.

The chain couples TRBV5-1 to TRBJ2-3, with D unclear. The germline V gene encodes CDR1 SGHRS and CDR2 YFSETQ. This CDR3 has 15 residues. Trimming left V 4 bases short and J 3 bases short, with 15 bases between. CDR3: CASSPMDKRTDTQYF. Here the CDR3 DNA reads TGCGCCAGCAGCCCGATGGATAAGAGAACAGATACGCAGTATTTT.

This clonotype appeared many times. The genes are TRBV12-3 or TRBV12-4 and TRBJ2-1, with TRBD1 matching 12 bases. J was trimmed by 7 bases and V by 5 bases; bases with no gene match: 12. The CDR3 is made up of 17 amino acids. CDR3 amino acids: CASSPTPGQGALNEQFF. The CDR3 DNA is TGTGCCAGCAGTCCTACACCGGGACAGGGGGCGTTGAATGAGCAGTTCTTC.

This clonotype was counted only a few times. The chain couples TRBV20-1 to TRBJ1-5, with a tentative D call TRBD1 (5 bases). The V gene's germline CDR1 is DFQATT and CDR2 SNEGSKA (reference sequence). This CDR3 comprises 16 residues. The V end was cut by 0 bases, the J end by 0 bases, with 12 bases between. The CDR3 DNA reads TGCAGTGCTAGAGATCCAGCAGGGAATAGCAATCAGCCCCAGCATTTT. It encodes CSARDPAGNSNQPQHF.

For the CDR3, the DNA is TGTGCCAGCAGCGCTGCAGGATTCTCTGGAAACACCATATATTTT. Translation: CASSAAGFSGNTIYF. The chain recombines TRBV9 with TRBJ1-3; D uncertain. The germline V and J ends were trimmed by 3 bases and 0 bases, with 10 bases remaining between them. The germline CDR1 and CDR2 sequences are SGDLS and YYNGEE. The CDR3 length is 15 residues.

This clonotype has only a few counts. The CDR3 protein is CASSPAPGHPGDTQYF. CDR3 coding DNA: TGTGCCAGCAGCCCCGCTCCGGGACACCCAGGGGATACGCAGTATTTT. V gene TRBV7-9 combines with J gene TRBJ2-3; TRBD1 might be the D (6 bases). V lost 5 bases, J lost 6 bases, and 21 bases lay in between. The CDR3 is made up of 16 amino acids. Germline-derived CDR1 and CDR2 are SEHNR and FQNEAQ (reference sequence).

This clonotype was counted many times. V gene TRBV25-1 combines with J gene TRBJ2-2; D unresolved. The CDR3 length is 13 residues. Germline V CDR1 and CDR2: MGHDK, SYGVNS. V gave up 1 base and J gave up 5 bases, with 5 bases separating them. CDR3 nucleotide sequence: TGTGCCAGCAGTGAATGGGGAACCGGGGAGCTGTTTTTT. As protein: CASSEWGTGELFF.

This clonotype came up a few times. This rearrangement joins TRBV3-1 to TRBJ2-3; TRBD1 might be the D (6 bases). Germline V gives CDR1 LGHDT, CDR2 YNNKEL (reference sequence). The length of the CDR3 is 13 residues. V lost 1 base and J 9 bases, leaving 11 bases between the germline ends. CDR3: CASSQASGTTQYF. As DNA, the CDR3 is TGTGCCAGCAGCCAAGCCTCCGGGACAACGCAGTATTTT.

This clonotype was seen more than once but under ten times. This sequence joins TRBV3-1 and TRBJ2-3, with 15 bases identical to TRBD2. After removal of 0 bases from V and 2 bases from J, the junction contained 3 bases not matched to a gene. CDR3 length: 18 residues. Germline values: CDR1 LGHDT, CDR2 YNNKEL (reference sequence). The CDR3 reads CASSQEGTSGGYTDTQYF. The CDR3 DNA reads TGTGCCAGCAGCCAAGAGGGGACTAGCGGGGGGTACACAGATACGCAGTATTTT.

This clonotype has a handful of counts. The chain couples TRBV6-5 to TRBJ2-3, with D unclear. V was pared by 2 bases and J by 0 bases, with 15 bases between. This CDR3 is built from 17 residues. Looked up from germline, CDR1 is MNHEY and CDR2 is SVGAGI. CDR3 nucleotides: TGTGCCAGCAGTTACCCCCCGGGCTCCACCAGCACAGATACGCAGTATTTT. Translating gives CASSYPPGSTSTDTQYF.

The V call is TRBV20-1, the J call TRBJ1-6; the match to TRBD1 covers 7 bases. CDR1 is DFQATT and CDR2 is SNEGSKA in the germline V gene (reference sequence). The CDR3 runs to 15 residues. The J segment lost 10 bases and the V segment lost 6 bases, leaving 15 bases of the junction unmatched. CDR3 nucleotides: TGCAGTGCCGAACCAGACAGGGTAGGGAACTCACCCCTCCACTTT. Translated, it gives CSAEPDRVGNSPLHF.

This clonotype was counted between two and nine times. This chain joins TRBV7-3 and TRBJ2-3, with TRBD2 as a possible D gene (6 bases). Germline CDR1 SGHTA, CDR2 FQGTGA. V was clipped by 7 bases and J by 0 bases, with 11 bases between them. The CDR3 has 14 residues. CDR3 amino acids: CASITAGSTDTQYF. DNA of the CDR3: TGTGCCAGCATCACGGCGGGGAGCACAGATACGCAGTATTTT.

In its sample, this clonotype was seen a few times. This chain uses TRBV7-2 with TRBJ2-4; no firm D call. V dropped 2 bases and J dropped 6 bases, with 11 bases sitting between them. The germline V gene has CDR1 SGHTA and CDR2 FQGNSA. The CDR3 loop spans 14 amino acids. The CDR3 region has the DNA TGTGCCAGCAGCTTATATAGGGAAGGAAACATTCAGTACTTC. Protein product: CASSLYREGNIQYF.

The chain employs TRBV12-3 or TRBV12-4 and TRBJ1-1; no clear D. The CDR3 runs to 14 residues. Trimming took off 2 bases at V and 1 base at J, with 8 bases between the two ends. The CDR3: CASSLRVKNTEAFF. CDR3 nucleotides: TGTGCCAGCAGTTTACGGGTGAAGAACACTGAAGCTTTCTTT.

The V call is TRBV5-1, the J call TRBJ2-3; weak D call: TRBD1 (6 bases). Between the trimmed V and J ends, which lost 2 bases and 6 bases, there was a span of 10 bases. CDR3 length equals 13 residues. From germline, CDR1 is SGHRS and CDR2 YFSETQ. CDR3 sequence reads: CASSFGGVDTQYF. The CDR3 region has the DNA TGCGCCAGCAGCTTTGGGGGCGTGGATACGCAGTATTTT.

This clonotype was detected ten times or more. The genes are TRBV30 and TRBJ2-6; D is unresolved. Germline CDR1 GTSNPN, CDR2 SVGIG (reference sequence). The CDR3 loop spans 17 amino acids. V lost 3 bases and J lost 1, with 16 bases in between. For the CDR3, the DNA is TGTGCCTGGAGCAAAAGTAAGGGCTATTCTGGGGCCAACGTCCTGACTTTC. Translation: CAWSKSKGYSGANVLTF.

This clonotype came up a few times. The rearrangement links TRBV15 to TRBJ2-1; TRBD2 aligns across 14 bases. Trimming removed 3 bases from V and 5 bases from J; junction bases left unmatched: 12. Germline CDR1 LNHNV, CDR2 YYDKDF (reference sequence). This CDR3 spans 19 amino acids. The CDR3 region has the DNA TGTGCCACCAGCAGCCCCGGGACTAGCGGGAGTCTCCGCCACAATGAGCAGTTCTTC. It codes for CATSSPGTSGSLRHNEQFF.

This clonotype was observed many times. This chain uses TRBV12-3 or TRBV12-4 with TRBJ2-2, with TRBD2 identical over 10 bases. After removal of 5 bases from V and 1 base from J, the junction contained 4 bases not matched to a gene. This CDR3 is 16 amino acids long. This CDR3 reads CASSPSGGLNTGELFF. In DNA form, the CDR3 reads TGTGCCAGCAGTCCTAGCGGGGGCCTGAACACCGGGGAGCTGTTTTTT.

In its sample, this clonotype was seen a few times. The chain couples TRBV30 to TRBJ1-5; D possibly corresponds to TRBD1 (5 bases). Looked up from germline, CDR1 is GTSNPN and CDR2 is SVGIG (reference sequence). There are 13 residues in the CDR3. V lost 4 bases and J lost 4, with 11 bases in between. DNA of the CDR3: TGTGCCTGGAATTTGCAGGGTAATCAGCCCCAGCATTTT. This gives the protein CAWNLQGNQPQHF.

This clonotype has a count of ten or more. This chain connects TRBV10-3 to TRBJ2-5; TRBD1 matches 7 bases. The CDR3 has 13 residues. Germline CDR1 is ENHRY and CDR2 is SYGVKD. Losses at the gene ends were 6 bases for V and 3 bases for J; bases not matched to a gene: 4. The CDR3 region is CAIRNQGEETQYF. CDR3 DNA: TGTGCCATCAGAAATCAGGGGGAAGAGACCCAGTACTTC.

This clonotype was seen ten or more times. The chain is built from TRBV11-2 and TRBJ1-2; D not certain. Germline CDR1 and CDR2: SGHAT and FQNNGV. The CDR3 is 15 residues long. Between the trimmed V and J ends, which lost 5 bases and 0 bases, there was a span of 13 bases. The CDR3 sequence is CASSAVGPSNYGYTF. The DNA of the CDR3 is TGTGCCAGCAGCGCCGTAGGGCCCTCTAACTATGGCTACACCTTC.

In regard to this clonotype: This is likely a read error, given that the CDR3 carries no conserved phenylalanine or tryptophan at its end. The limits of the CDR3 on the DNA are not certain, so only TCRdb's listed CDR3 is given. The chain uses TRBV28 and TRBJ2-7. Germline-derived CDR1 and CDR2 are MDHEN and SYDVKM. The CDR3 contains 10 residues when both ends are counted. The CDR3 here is CASSFCLFAL.

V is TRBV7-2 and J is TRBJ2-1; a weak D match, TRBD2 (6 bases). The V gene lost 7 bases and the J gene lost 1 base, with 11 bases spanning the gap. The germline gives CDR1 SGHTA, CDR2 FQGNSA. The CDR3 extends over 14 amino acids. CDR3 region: CASKVGTSYNEQFF. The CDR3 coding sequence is TGTGCCAGCAAGGTGGGGACTTCCTACAATGAGCAGTTCTTC.

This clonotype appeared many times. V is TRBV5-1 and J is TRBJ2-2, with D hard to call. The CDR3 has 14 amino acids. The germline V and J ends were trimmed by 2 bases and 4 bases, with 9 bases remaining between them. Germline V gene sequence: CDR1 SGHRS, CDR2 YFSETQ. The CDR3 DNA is TGCGCCAGCAGCTTAAACTGGGGCACCGGGGAGCTGTTTTTT. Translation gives CASSLNWGTGELFF.

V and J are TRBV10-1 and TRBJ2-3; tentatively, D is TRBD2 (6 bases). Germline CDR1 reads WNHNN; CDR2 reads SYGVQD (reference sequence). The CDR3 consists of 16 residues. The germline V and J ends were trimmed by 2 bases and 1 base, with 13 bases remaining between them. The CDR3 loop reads CASSEHAGGRTDTQYF. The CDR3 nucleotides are TGCGCCAGCAGTGAGCATGCCGGGGGACGCACAGATACGCAGTATTTT.

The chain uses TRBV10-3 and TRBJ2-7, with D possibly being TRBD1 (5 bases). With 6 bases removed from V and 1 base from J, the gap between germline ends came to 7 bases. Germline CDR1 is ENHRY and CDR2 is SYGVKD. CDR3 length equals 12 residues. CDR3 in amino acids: CAIRDTSYEQYF. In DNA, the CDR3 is TGTGCCATCAGGGACACGTCCTACGAGCAGTACTTC.

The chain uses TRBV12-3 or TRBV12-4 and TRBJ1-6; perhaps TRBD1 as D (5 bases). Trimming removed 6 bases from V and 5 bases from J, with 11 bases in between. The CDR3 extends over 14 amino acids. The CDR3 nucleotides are TGTGCCAGCAGCGCCGGGACCCATAATTCACCCCTCCACTTT. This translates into CASSAGTHNSPLHF.

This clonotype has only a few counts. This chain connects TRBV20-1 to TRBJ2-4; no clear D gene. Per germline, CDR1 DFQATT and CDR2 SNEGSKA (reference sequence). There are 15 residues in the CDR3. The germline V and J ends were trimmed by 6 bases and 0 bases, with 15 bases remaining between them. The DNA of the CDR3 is TGCAGTGCACCCGACTCCCTCATAGCCAAAAACATTCAGTACTTC. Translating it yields CSAPDSLIAKNIQYF.